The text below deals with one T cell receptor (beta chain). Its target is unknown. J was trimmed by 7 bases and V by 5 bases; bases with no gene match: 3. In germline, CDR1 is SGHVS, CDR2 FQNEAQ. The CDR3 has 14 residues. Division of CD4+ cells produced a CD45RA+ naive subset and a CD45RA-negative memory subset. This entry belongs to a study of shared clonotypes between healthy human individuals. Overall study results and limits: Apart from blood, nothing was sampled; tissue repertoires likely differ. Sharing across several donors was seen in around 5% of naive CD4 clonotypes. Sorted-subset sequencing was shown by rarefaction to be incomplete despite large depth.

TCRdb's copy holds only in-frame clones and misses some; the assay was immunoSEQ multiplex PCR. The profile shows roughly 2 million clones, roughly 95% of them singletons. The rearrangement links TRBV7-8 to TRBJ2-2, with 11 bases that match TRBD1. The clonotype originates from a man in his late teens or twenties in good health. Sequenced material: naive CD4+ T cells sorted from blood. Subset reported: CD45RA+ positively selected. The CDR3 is CASSPDRGHGELFF. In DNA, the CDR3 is TGTGCCAGCAGCCCGGACAGGGGGCACGGGGAGCTGTTTTTT.